This TCR beta chain was retrieved from a study of CXCR3-negative and CXCR3-positive naive CD8 T cells. Turning to the study itself: The total count of TRB reads reached 110 million to 150 million, and each library contributed about 1.5 +/- 0.3 million. Study-wide points: Comparison of naive subsets found surface CD5 to be comparable, and TCR strength was inferred on the basis of TRB CDR3 properties. More hydrophobic TRB CDR3s occurred in CXCR3-positive than in CXCR3-negative naive cells. Naive cells, whether CXCR3-negative or CXCR3-positive, had similar TRBV-TRBJ usage, while memory cells differed.

5' RACE with UMI labels generated the TRB cDNA libraries. TCRdb reprocessed the 5' RACE reads and reports one entry per CDR3 protein, with no DNA. Seen in this sample are 110,000 or so distinct CDR3 sequences; the ten most common clones hold around 0.38%. The V gene's germline CDR1 is LNHDA and CDR2 SQIVND (reference sequence). The CDR3 length is 16 residues. About this clonotype: Its antigen is still unknown.

Sorts performed in triplicate captured 320,000 or so cells each from every CD8+ T cell subset. The sequence came from a human donor in good health. Some clones in this sample may be carry-over from other donors' samples. The rearrangement joins TRBV19 to TRBJ1-1; TCRdb designates TRBD1, a call that cannot be tested without DNA. Sequences were obtained from naive CXCR3+ CD8+ T cells from blood. Subset described: CD45RO-CCR7+CD27+CD95- naive CD8+ T cells expressing CXCR3 (TNR3+). This CDR3 is CASSIPGGLMNTEAFF.